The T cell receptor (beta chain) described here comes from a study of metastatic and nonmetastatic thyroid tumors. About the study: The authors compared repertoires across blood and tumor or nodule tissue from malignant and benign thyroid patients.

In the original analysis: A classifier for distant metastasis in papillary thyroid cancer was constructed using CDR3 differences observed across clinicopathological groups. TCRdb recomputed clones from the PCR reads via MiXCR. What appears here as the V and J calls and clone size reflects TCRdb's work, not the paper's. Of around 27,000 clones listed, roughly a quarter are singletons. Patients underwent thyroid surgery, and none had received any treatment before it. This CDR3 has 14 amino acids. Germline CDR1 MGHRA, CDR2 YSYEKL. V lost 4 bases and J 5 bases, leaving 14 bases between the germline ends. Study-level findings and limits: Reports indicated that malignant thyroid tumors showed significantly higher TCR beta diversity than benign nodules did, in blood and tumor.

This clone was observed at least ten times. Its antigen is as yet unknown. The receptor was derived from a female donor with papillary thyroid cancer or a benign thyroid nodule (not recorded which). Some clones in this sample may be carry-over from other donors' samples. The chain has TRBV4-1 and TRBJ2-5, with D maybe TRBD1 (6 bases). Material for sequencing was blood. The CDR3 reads CASSRIQGVETQYF. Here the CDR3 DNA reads TGCGCCAGCAGCCGGATACAGGGAGTGGAGACCCAGTACTTC.